This TCR beta chain is drawn from a study of OX40 agonist ivuxolimab in advanced cancers. Method: immunoSEQ multiplex PCR; TCRdb's copy keeps in-frame clones and lacks some. The sample contains tens of thousands of clones, 80% to 90% of which appear only once. From germline, CDR1 is LGHNA and CDR2 YSLEER. The CDR3 extends over 13 amino acids. V lost 5 bases to trimming and J lost 6 bases, with 13 bases between them. The chain combines TRBV4-3 with TRBJ1-2; unclear D gene. The receptor was isolated from an adult with an advanced solid tumor such as melanoma, head and neck, liver or kidney cancer. The material was CD4+ or CD8+ T cells sorted from blood, obtained in a trial of the OX40 agonist ivuxolimab. The DNA for the CDR3 is TGCGCCAGCAGCTATCCCGGAGGACATGGCTACACCTTC. Translating it yields CASSYPGGHGYTF.